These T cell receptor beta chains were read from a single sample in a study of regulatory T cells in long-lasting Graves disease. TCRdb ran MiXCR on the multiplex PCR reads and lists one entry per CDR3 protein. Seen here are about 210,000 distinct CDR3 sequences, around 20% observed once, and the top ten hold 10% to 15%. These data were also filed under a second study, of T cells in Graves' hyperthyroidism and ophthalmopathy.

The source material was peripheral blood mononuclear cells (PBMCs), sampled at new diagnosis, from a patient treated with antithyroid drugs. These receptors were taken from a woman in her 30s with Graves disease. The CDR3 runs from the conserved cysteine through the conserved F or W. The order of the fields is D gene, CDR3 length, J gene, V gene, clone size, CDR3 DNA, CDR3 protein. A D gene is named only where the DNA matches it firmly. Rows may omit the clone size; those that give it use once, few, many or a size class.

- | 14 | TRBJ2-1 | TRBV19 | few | TGTGCCAGTAGTATAGAGCGGGCATACAATGAGCAGTTCTTC | CASSIERAYNEQFF
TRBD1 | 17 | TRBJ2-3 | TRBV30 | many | TGTGCCTGGAGTCCCCAGTGGGGACAGGGAGGCACAGATACGCAGTATTTT | CAWSPQWGQGGTDTQYF
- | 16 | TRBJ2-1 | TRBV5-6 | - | TGTGCCAGCAGCCTTGAGGGGGGGAGGAGGTACAATGAGCAGTTCTTC | CASSLEGGRRYNEQFF
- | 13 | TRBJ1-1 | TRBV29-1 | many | TGCAGCGTTCACTCCAGGGAAAGCACTGAAGCTTTCTTT | CSVHSRESTEAFF
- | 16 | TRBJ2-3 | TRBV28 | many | TGTGCCAGCAGTTTCTTCGGCAGGGGTACCACAGATACGCAGTATTTT | CASSFFGRGTTDTQYF
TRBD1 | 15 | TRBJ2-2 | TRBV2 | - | TGTGCCAGCAGGAGGGGGACAGGGCAAACCGGGGAGCTGTTTTTT | CASRRGTGQTGELFF
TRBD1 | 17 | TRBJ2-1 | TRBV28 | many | TGTGCCAGCAGTCCGCCACAGGGGGCAGTGGGAACAGATGAGCAGTTCTTC | CASSPPQGAVGTDEQFF
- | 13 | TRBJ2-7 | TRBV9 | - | TGTGCCAGCAGCGTTGGGGGGGGGCACGAGCAGTACTTC | CASSVGGGHEQYF
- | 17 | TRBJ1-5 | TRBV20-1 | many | TGCAGTGCTAGTCGGGACGCTGGGGTTATTAGCAATCAGCCCCAGCATTTT | CSASRDAGVISNQPQHF
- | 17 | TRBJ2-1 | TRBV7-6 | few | TGTGCCAGCAGCTCATCCGGCGGGACGGCTTCCTACAATGAGCAGTTCTTC | CASSSSGGTASYNEQFF
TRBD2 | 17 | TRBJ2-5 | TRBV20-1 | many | TGCAGTGCTGAGAGACTAGCGGGGGGGCCTGAGCAAGAGACCCAGTACTTC | CSAERLAGGPEQETQYF
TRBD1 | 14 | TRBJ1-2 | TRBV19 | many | TGTGCCAGTAGTATTGACAGGGGCTTACTTGGCTACACCTTC | CASSIDRGLLGYTF
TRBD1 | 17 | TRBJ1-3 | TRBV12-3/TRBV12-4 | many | TGTGCCAGCAGTTTTCCGGGACAGCGCTTCTCTGGAAACACCATATATTTT | CASSFPGQRFSGNTIYF
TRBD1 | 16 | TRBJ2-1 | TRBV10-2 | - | TGCGCCAGCAGTCCAACTGACAGGGGCCCTCTAAATGAGCAGTTCTTC | CASSPTDRGPLNEQFF
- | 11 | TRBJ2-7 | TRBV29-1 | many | TGCAGCGTTGTAGGGGGTTACGAGCAGTACTTC | CSVVGGYEQYF
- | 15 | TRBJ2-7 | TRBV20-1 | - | TGCAGTGTTACCGCGGAGCGTTTCAACTCCTACGAGCAGTACTTC | CSVTAERFNSYEQYF
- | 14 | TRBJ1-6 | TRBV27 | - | TGTGCCAGCAGTTTGTTTACAGTAAATTCACCCCTCCACTTT | CASSLFTVNSPLHF
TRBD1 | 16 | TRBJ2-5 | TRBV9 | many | TGTGCCAGCAGCGGGGGGACAGGGGGCATCCAAGAGACCCAGTACTTC | CASSGGTGGIQETQYF
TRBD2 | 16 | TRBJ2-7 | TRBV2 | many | TGTGCCAGCGGGAGTGATGGGACTAGCGGAATCTACGAGCAGTACTTC | CASGSDGTSGIYEQYF
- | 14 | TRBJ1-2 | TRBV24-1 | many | TGTGCCACCAGTGACCCCGGAAGGGGACGGGGCTACACCTTC | CATSDPGRGRGYTF
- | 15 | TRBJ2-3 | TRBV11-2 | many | TGTGCCAGCAGCTTAGGGCCTAGGGGATCTAATACGCAGTATTTT | CASSLGPRGSNTQYF
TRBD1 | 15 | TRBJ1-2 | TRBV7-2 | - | TGTGCCAGCAGCCACGGGACAGGGCAATACTATGGCTACACCTTC | CASSHGTGQYYGYTF
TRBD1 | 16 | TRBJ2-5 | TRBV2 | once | TGTGCCAGCAGTGATTTCGGGGCAGGGGGCCAAGAGACCCAGTACTTC | CASSDFGAGGQETQYF
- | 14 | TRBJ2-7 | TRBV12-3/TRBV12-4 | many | TGTGCCAGCAGTTTAGGGACAACTAACTACGAGCAGTACTTC | CASSLGTTNYEQYF
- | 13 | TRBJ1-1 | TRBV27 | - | TGTGCCAGCAGTTTTCTCTGGAACACTGAAGCTTTCTTT | CASSFLWNTEAFF
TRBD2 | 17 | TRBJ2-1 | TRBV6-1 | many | TGTGCCAGCAACACACTAGCGGGGGGCCCGTATGGCAATGAGCAGTTCTTC | CASNTLAGGPYGNEQFF
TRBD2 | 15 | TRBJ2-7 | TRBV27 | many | TGTGCCAGCAGTTTACGGACTAGCGGACTCTACGAGCAGTACTTC | CASSLRTSGLYEQYF
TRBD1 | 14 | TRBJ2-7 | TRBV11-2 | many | TGTGCCAGCAGCATGGGGACAGGGACCTCCGAGCAGTACTTC | CASSMGTGTSEQYF
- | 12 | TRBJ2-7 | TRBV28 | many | TGTGCCAGCAGTTTCTCCTACTACGAGCAGTACTTC | CASSFSYYEQYF
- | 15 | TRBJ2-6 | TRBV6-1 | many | TGTGCCGCAGGGACGGGCCGTCTGGGGGCCAACGTCCTGACTTTC | CAAGTGRLGANVLTF
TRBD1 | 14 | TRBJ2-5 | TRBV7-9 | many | TGTGCCAGCAGCTCGGGACAGGGCAGAGAGACCCAGTACTTC | CASSSGQGRETQYF
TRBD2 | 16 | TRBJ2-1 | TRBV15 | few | TGTGCCACCAGCCCCCGGACTAGCGGGGCATACAATGAGCAGTTCTTC | CATSPRTSGAYNEQFF
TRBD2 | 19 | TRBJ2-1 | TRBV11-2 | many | TGTGCCAGCAGCCCGGCGGGTAGCGGGAGGGCCCGCAACCCCCATGAGCAGTTCTTC | CASSPAGSGRARNPHEQFF
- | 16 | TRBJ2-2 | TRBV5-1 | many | TGCGCCAGCAGCGGCGGTCCCCACAGGAACACCGGGGAGCTGTTTTTT | CASSGGPHRNTGELFF
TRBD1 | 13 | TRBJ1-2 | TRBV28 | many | TGTGCCACTGCAGACAGGGGGCGCGATGGCTACACCTTC | CATADRGRDGYTF
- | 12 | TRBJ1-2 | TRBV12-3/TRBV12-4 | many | TGTGCCAGCAGGGCAACTAACTATGGCTACACCTTC | CASRATNYGYTF
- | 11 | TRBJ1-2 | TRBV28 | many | TGTGCCAGCAGTTTATATGATAGCTACACCTTC | CASSLYDSYTF
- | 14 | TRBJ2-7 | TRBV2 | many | TGTGCCAGCAGTGGGGGCAGCCTCACCTACGAGCAGTACTTC | CASSGGSLTYEQYF
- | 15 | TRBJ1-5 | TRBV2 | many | TGTGCCAGCAGTGAAGAGCTGAGGAACTCTCAGCCCCAGCATTTT | CASSEELRNSQPQHF
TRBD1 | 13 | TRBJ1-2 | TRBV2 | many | TGTGCCAGCAGGGCAGGGGGGAAGGATGGCTACACCTTC | CASRAGGKDGYTF
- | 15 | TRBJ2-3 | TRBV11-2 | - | TGTGCCAGCAGCTTAGACTCACGACCGACAGATACGCAGTATTTT | CASSLDSRPTDTQYF
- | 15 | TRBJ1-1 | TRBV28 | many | TGTGCCAGCAGTCCTCGGGACCGAGTGTCCGCTGAAGCTTTCTTT | CASSPRDRVSAEAFF
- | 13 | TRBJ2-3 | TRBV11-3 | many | TGTGCCAGCAGCGACAGACCAGCGCGGACGCAGTATTTT | CASSDRPARTQYF
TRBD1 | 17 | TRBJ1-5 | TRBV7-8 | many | TGTGCCAGCAGCCCGGGGGGACAGGGGGCCACAAATCAGCCCCAGCATTTT | CASSPGGQGATNQPQHF
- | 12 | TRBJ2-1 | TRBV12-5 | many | TGTGCTAGTGGTTTTGGACATCCTGAGCAGTTCTTC | CASGFGHPEQFF
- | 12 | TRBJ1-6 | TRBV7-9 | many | TGTGCCAGCAGCTTAGGATACTCACCCCTCCACTTT | CASSLGYSPLHF
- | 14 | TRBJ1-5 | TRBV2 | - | TGTGCCAGCAAGTGGGGGCAGGGCGCTCAGCCCCAGCATTTT | CASKWGQGAQPQHF
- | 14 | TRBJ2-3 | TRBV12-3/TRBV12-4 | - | TGTGCCAGCAGTTTGGACCGCAGCCCAGATACGCAGTATTTT | CASSLDRSPDTQYF
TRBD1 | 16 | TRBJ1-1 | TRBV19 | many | TGTGCCAGTATCCCGTCCGGGACAGGGAAGAGCACTGAAGCTTTCTTT | CASIPSGTGKSTEAFF
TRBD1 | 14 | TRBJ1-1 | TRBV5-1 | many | TGCGCCAGCAGCTTGGATGTTTTGGGGACAGGAGCTTTCTTT | CASSLDVLGTGAFF
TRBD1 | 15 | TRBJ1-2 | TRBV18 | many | TGTGCCAGCTCACCCGCCCCCACAGGGGGGGATGGCTACACCTTC | CASSPAPTGGDGYTF
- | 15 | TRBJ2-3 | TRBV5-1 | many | TGCGCCAGCAGCTCTCGGGGCGCGACGTCAGATACGCAGTATTTT | CASSSRGATSDTQYF
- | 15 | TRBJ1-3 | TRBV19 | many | TGTGCCAGTAGTATGGACAGTTCGTCTGGAAACACCATATATTTT | CASSMDSSSGNTIYF
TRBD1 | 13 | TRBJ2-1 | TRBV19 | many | TGTGCCAGTAGTATAGAGGGGACAGGGGGTAGGGTCTTC | CASSIEGTGGRVF
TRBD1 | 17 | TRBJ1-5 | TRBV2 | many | TGTGCCAGCAGGGGACAGGGACGTTTAGGTTCGTTCCAGCCCCAGCATTTT | CASRGQGRLGSFQPQHF
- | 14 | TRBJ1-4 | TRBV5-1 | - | TGCGCCAGCAGCTTGGCGGTCGGGGGTGAAAAACTGTTTTTT | CASSLAVGGEKLFF
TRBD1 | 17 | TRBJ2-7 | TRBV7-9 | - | TGTGCCAGCAGCTTAGGTAGGGGGACAGGGGTGACAGAGGAGCAGTACTTC | CASSLGRGTGVTEEQYF
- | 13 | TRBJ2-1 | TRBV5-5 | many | TGTGCCAGCAGCTTTGTAACTTCCAACGAGCAGTTCTTC | CASSFVTSNEQFF
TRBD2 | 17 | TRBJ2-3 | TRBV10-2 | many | TGCGCCAGCAGGGAGACTTCTAGCGGGGGGCAGGTGGATACGCAGTATTTT | CASRETSSGGQVDTQYF